This T cell receptor (beta chain) was recovered during a study of blood T cell repertoires in COVID-19 (dated by TCRdb to 2018 to 2020). About the study as a whole: Samples covering the acute and convalescent phases of COVID-19 were provided by collaborators in the United States, Italy and Spain. The material from the prospective study consisted of cDNA or gDNA derived from T cells, B-cell-depleted T cells, or PBMCs. Deeply sampled blood TCRbeta repertoires from subjects exposed to, actively infected with, or recovered from COVID-19 were included in the dataset. The repertoires were made available in a free public database intended to serve as a resource for research on the immune response to SARS-CoV-2. The samples were drawn from two sources: the first 160 participants of the ongoing ImmuneRACE study, and 950 to 1,500 subjects contributed by 6 global collaborators. Nearly every sample came with metadata listing a de-identified subject ID, COVID-19 status, age in years and sex. Where HLA class I and class II types were available, the types were taken from metadata supplied by the sample provider, not from assay-based typing.

Comments on this clone: It has no known antigen specificity. Qualities for individual bases were not recorded, and no much larger clone is one base off.

V loses 6 bases, J loses 0 bases, and the germline ends lie 9 bases apart. The CDR1 and CDR2 encoded by the germline V gene (reference sequence) are MNHEY and SMNVEV. From the cysteine through the phenylalanine, the CDR3 covers 14 amino acids. The kept DNA is CDR3 alone, 42 bases in frame from the first base. The paper as a whole reports these results and caveats: How much clinical and demographic metadata was included differed by source and by participant, and the metadata was provided uncurated.

TCRbeta CDR3 regions were amplified from genomic DNA using the immunoSEQ Assay, a bias-controlled multiplex PCR. Processing in the source paper ran as follows. The number of nucleated cells in each sample was estimated from the amplification of reference gene primers within the assay. To quantify the absolute abundance of each unique TCRbeta CDR3 rearrangement, sequence reads were collapsed and filtered. Productive Simpson clonality was computed per sample as the square root of Simpson's diversity index over productive rearrangements. Here the immuneACCESS table is served through TCRdb, limited to in-frame sequences with V and J called. Missing clones are a known gap in these copies; in checked studies unresolved V genes cover under half, and the rest lacks a known reason. That table supplies the V and J calls and clone size; D and trimming were determined from the DNA. The table for this sample lists roughly 420,000 clones; 88% of them were counted only once. Over 0.9% of the sample is taken by the ten largest.

Participants in the prospective study were enrolled through a virtual design, were aged roughly 18 to 100 years, and lived in approximately 25 United States geographic areas. In the prospective study, participants were assigned to cohorts based on the clinical history participants reported in a screening survey and a study questionnaire. Mobile phlebotomists in the prospective study collected whole blood, serum and a nasopharyngeal or oropharyngeal swab from every participant. Participants in the prospective study had the option to provide additional blood draws and questionnaires over a roughly two-month period. Prospective study blood samples were shipped either frozen or at room temperature before DNA extraction.

Sequences were obtained from PBMCs or T cells enriched from blood (not recorded which). The source is a woman between 25 and 40 years old with acute COVID-19. Here the chain combines TRBV27 and TRBJ2-1; the D segment could be TRBD2, given 5 matching bases. The DNA sequence follows: TGTGCCAGCAGCGGTACTAGCTCCTACAATGAGCAGTTCTTC. Its protein product is CASSGTSSYNEQFF.